A single sample gave rise to the 4 T cell receptor beta chains below, sequenced in a study of neurological immune-mediated disorders. MiXCR, applied by TCRdb to the 5' RACE reads, yields one record per CDR3 protein. The sample holds about 45,000 distinct CDR3 sequences, roughly 14% seen once. Time point given: longitudinal time-point 3. The specimen was PBMCs. The receptor set was obtained from a man under 40 in good health.

This clonotype was counted ten times or more. CDR3 in DNA: TGCAGTGCTAGTTCCAGGGGAGATGAGACCCAGTACTTC. As protein: CSASSRGDETQYF. This chain links TRBV20-1 with TRBJ2-5; weak D call: TRBD1 (6 bases). CDR1 DFQATT and CDR2 SNEGSKA come from the germline V gene (reference sequence). CDR3 size: 13 residues. Trimming shortened V by 3 bases and J by 5 bases, and 13 bases separated the two germline ends.

The sample holds many counts of this clonotype. V is TRBV11-2 and J is TRBJ2-3; 11 bases line up with TRBD2. The CDR3 length is 20 residues. V shed 6 bases, J shed 0 bases, and the junction held 17 bases outside the gene matches. Germline loops: CDR1 SGHAT, CDR2 FQNNGV. For the CDR3, the DNA is TGTGCCAGCAGAGGGTATCCACTAGCGGGAGTGGATGTTAGCACAGATACGCAGTATTTT. Encoded protein: CASRGYPLAGVDVSTDTQYF.

A note on this clonotype: A junction boundary mismatches the germline segment, possibly from a read error. The chain joins TRBV28 to TRBJ2-7, with 7 bases identical to TRBD2. The CDR3 totals 15 residues. CDR1 MDHEN and CDR2 SYDVKM come from the germline V gene. The CDR3 sequence is CASSLGLADSYDQYF. The CDR3 bases are TGTGCCAGCAGTTTAGGTCTAGCGGACTCCTACGACCAGTACTTC. The complete variable domain, with remaining parts taken from reference TRBV28 and TRBJ2-7, reads DVKVTQSSRYLVKRTGEKVFLECVQDMDHENMFWYRQDPGLGLRLIYFSYDVKMKEKGDIPEGYSVSREKKERFSLILESASTNQTSMYLCASSLGLADSYDQYFGPGTRLTVT.

This clonotype was seen ten or more times. The V and J genes are TRBV5-5 and TRBJ1-5; D might be TRBD1 (6 bases). CDR3 length equals 16 residues. From germline, CDR1 is SGHKS and CDR2 YYEKEE (reference sequence). The V and J ends lost 1 base and 0 bases respectively, with 11 bases between them. DNA of the CDR3: TGTGCCAGCAGCTTGAGGTCAGGGGATAGCAATCAGCCCCAGCATTTT. Protein sequence: CASSLRSGDSNQPQHF.